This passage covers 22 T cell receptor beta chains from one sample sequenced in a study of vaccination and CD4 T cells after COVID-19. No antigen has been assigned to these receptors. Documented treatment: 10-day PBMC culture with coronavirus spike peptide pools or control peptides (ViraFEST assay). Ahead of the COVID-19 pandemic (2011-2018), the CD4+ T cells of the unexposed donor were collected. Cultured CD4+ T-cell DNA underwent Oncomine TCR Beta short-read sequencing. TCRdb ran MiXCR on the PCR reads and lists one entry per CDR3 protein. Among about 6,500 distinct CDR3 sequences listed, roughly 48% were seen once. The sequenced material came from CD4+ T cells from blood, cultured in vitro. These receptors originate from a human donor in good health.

The CDR3 sequence: CASSLEGAALSNQPQHF. In DNA, the CDR3 is TGTGCCAGCAGCTTAGAAGGGGCAGCCTTAAGCAATCAGCCCCAGCATTTT. V gene TRBV11-2 combines with J gene TRBJ1-5; maybe TRBD1 (5 bases). The germline V gene encodes CDR1 SGHAT and CDR2 FQNNGV. The CDR3 spans 17 residues. Trimming stripped 0 bases from V and 1 base from J, with 13 bases between.

In nucleotides, the CDR3 is TGTGCCATCCGGGGCGGGGAGCTGTTTTTT. Protein sequence: CAIRGGELFF. The chain has TRBV12-3 or TRBV12-4 and TRBJ2-2; D is possibly TRBD2 (5 bases). CDR3 length: 10 amino acids. Between the trimmed V and J ends, which lost 10 bases and 7 bases, there was a span of 7 bases.

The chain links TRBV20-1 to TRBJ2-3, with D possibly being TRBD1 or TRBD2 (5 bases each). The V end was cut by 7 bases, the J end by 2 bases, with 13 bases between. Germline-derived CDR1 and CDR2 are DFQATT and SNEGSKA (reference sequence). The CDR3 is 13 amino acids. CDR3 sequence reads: CSVLRGSTDTQYF. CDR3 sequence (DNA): TGCAGTGTCCTCCGGGGCTCCACAGATACGCAGTATTTT.

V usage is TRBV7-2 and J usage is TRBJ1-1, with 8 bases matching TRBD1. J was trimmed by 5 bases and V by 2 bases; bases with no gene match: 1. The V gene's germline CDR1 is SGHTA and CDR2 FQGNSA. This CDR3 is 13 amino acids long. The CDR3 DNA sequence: TGTGCCAGCAGCTTAAACAGGGGGACTGAAGCTTTCTTT. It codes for CASSLNRGTEAFF.

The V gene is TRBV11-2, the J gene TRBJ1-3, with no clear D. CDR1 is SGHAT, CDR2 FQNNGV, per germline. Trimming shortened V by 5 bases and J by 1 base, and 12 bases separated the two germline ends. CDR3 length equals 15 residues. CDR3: CASSKRGRSGNTIYF. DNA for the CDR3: TGTGCCAGCAGCAAACGTGGACGGTCTGGAAACACCATATATTTT.

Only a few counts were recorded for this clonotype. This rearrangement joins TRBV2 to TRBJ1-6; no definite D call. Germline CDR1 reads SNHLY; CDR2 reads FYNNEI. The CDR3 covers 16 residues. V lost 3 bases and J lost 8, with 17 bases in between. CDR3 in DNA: TGTGCCAGCAGTGATTCTCTGGGAAGGGTTTATTCACCCCTCCACTTT. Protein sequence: CASSDSLGRVYSPLHF.

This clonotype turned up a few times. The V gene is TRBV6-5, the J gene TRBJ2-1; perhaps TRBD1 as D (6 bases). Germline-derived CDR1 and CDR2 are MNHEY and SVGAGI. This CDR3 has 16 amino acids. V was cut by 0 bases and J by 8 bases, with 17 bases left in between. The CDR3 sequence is CASSYSLQGSNYEQFF. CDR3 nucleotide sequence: TGTGCCAGCAGTTACTCTCTCCAGGGGTCGAACTATGAGCAGTTCTTC.

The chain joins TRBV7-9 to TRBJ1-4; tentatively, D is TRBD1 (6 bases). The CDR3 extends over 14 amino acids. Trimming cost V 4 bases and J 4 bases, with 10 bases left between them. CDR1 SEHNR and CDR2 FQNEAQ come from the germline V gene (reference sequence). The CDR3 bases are TGTGCCAGCAGCTCCGGACAGAGTAATGAAAAACTGTTTTTT. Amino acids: CASSSGQSNEKLFF.

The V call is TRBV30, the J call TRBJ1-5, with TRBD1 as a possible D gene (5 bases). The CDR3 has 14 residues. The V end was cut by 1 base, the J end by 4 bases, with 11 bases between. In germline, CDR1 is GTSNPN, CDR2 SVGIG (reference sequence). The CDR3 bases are TGTGCCTGGAGTGCCAACGGGGGAAATCAGCCCCAGCATTTT. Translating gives CAWSANGGNQPQHF.

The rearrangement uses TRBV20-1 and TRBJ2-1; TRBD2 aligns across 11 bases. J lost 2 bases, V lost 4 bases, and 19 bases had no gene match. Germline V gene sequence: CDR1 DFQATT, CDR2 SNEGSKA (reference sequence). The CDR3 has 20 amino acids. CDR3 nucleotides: TGCAGTGCTATAGAGATTCAGGCTAGCGGGAGGAGAAGGACCTACAATGAGCAGTTCTTC. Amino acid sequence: CSAIEIQASGRRRTYNEQFF.

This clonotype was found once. Written as DNA, the CDR3 is TGCAGTGCTAGGATGCGCCGGGCTGGGGCCAACGTCCTGACTTTC. The encoded protein is CSARMRRAGANVLTF. The J gene is TRBJ2-6, the V gene TRBV20-1; D gene ambiguous. V was cut by 3 bases and J by 2 bases, with 11 bases left in between. This CDR3 comprises 15 residues. In germline, CDR1 is DFQATT, CDR2 SNEGSKA (reference sequence).

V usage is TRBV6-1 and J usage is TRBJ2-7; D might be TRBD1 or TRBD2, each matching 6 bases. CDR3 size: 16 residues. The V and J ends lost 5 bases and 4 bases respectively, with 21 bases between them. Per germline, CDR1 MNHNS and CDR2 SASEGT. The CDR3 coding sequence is TGTGCCAGCAGTCAAACCTCGGGGCGGGACAATTACGAGCAGTACTTC. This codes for CASSQTSGRDNYEQYF.

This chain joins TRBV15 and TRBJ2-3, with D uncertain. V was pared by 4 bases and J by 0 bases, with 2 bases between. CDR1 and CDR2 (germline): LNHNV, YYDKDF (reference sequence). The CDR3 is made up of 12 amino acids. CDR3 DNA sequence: TGTGCCACCAGCAAGAGCACAGATACGCAGTATTTT. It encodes CATSKSTDTQYF.

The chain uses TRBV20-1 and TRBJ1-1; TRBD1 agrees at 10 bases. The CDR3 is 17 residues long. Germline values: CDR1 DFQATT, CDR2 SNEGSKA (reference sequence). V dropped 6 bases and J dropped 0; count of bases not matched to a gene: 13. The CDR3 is CSADPDRGNRMNTEAFF. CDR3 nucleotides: TGCAGTGCGGACCCGGACAGGGGGAATCGTATGAACACTGAAGCTTTCTTT.

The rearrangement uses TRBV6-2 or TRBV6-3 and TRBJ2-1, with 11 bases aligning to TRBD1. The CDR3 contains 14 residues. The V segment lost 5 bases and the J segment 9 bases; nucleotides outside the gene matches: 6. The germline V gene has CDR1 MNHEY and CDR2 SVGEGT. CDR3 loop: CASSGTGGIGEQFF. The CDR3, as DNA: TGTGCCAGCAGTGGGACAGGGGGGATAGGTGAGCAGTTCTTC.

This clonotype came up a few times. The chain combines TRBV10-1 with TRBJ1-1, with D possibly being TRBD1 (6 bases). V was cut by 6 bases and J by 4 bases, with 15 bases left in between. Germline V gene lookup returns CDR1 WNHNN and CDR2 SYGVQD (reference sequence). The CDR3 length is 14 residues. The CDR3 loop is CASSPLGRGTEAFF. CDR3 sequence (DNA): TGCGCCAGCAGCCCTTTGGGCAGGGGCACTGAAGCTTTCTTT.

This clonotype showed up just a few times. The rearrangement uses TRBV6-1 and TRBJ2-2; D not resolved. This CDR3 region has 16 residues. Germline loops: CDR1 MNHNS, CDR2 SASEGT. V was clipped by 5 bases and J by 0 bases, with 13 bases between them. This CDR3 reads CASSPSIATNTGELFF. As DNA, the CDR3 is TGTGCCAGCAGTCCCAGCATTGCTACGAACACCGGGGAGCTGTTTTTT.

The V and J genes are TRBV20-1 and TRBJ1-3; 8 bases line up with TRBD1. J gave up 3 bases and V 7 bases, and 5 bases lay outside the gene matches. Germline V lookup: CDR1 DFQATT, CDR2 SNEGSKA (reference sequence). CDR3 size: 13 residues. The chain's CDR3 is CSVPDRGGNTIYF. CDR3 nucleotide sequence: TGCAGTGTTCCCGACAGGGGTGGAAACACCATATATTTT.

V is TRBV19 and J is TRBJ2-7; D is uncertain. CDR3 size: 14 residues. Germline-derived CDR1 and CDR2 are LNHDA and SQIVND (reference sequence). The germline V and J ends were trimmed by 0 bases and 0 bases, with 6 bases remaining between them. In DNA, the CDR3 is TGTGCCAGTAGTATAGAACTGAACTCCTACGAGCAGTACTTC. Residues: CASSIELNSYEQYF.

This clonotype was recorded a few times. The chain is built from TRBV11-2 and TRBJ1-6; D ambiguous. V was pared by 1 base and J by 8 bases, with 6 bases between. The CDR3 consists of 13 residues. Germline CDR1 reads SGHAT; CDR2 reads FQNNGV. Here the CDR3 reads CASSLAGDSPLHF. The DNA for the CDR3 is TGTGCCAGCAGCTTAGCCGGGGATTCACCCCTCCACTTT. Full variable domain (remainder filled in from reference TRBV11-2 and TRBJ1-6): EAGVAQSPRYKIIEKRQSVAFWCNPISGHATLYWYQQILGQGPKLLIQFQNNGVVDDSQLPKDRFSAERLKGVDSTLKIQPAKLEDSAVYLCASSLAGDSPLHFGNGTRLTVT.

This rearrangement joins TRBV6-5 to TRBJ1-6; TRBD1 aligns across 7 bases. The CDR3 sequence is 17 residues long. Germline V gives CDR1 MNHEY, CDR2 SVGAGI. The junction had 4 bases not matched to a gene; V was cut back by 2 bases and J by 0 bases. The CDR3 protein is CASSYRQGSSYNSPLHF. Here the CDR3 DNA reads TGTGCCAGCAGTTACCGACAGGGTAGCTCCTATAATTCACCCCTCCACTTT.

For the CDR3, the DNA is TGTGCCAGCAGCTTAAGTAGCGGGAATCGTGATACGCAGTATTTT. Translation gives CASSLSSGNRDTQYF. J is TRBJ2-3 and V is TRBV7-2; 8 positions match TRBD2. Per germline, CDR1 SGHTA and CDR2 FQGNSA. This CDR3 spans 15 amino acids. V shed 2 bases, J shed 6 bases, and the junction held 7 bases outside the gene matches.